This TCR beta chain comes out of a study of blood T cell repertoires in COVID-19. V was trimmed by 5 bases and J by 4 bases, leaving 29 bases between them. The germline V gene encodes CDR1 SQVTM and CDR2 ANQGSEA. This CDR3 region has 18 residues. In the original analysis: Reference gene primer amplification in the assay estimated nucleated cell counts. Measured with immunoSEQ multiplex PCR; TCRdb has only the in-frame clones, and not every one. That table supplies the V and J calls and clone size; D and trimming were determined from the DNA. This sample has around 98,000 clones, with 82% found just once. This clone was found a few times.

The genes are TRBV29-1 and TRBJ2-5, with D perhaps matching TRBD1 (5 bases). The sequencing input was peripheral blood. The sequence derives from a man between 70 and 80 years old with active or convalescent COVID-19. CDR3 amino acids: CSVQGAIGVGLSVETQYF. In DNA form, the CDR3 reads TGCAGCGTTCAAGGTGCAATAGGGGTGGGGCTGAGTGTAGAGACCCAGTACTTC.